This T cell receptor (beta chain) comes out of a study of T-cell memory formation after mild COVID-19. General observations from the study: Whereas later expanders leaned CD4+, clones contracting day 15 to 85 showed a balanced CD4/CD8 makeup. Within pre-infection memory, some responding clones were found, suggesting cross-reactive memory joined. SARS-CoV-2 specificity was not confirmed for second-wave clones peaking on day 37.

The length of the CDR3 is 14 residues. The germline gives CDR1 SGDLS, CDR2 YYNGEE. Trimming shortened V by 1 base and J by 1 base, and 7 bases separated the two germline ends. This clonotype has only a few counts. Its antigen is currently unknown. TCRdb passed the 5' RACE reads through MiXCR, listing each CDR3 protein once. The data contain some 190,000 distinct CDR3 sequences, 16% of them seen just once; the ten biggest clones take up about 2%. The material sequenced was PBMCs or a T cell subset sorted from them (not recorded which). The clonotype comes from an adult woman who had mild COVID-19 (a few samples of this study predate the infection). Cell type and time point are not known. The V gene is TRBV9, the J gene TRBJ2-3; tentative D call: TRBD2 (5 bases). CDR3 coding DNA: TGTGCCAGCAGCGTACGGGGTGGCACAGATACGCAGTATTTT. As protein: CASSVRGGTDTQYF.